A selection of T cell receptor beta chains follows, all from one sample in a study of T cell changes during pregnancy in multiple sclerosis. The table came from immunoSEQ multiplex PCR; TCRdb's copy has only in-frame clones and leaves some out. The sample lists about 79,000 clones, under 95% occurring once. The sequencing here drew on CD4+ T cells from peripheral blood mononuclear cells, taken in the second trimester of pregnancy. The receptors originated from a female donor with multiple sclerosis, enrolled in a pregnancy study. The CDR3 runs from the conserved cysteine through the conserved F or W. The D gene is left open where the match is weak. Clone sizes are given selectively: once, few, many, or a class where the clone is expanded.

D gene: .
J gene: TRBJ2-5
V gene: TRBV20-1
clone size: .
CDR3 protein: CSARVIETQYF
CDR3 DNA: TGCAGTGCTAGAGTAATAGAGACCCAGTACTTC

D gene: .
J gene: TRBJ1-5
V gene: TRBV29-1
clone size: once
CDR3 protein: CSVAQGSNQPQHF
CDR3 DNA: TGCAGCGTTGCACAGGGTAGTAATCAGCCCCAGCATTTT

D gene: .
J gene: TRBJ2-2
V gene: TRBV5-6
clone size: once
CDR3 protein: CASSSKGRGWTGELFF
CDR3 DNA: TGTGCCAGCAGCTCCAAAGGTAGAGGGTGGACCGGGGAGCTGTTTTTT

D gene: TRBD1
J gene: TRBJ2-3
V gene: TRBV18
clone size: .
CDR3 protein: CASSPGQVPDTQYF
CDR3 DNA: TGTGCCAGCTCACCTGGACAGGTACCAGATACGCAGTATTTT

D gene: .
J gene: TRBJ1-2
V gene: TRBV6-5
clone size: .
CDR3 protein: CASSQGINYGYTF
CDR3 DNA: TGTGCCAGCAGTCAGGGGATAAACTATGGCTACACCTTC

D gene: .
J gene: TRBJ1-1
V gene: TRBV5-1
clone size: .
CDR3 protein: CASRRTLMNTEAFF
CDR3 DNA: TGCGCCAGCAGGCGGACACTCATGAACACTGAAGCTTTCTTT

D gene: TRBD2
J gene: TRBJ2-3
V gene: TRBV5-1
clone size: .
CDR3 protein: CASGAGATTDTQYF
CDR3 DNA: TGCGCCAGCGGAGCGGGAGCTACCACAGATACGCAGTATTTT

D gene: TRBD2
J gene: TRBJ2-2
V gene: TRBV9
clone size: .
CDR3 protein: CASSPLGGRDTGELFF
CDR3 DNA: TGTGCCAGCAGCCCCTTGGGCGGGAGGGACACCGGGGAGCTGTTTTTT

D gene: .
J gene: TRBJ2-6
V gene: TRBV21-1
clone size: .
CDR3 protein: CASSNGQGSGANVLTF
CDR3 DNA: TGTGCCAGCAGCAACGGACAGGGTTCAGGGGCCAACGTCCTGACTTTC

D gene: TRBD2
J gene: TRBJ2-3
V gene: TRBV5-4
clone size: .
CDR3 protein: CASSLGTSGITDTQYF
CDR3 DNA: TGTGCCAGCAGCTTGGGTACTAGCGGGATCACAGATACGCAGTATTTT

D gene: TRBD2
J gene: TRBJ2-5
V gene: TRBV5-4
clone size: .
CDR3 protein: CASTTPSGGRIQETQYF
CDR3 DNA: TGTGCCAGCACGACCCCCTCTGGCGGGAGGATCCAAGAGACCCAGTACTTC

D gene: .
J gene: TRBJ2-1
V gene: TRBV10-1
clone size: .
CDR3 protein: CAPPRQCSYNEQFF
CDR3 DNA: TGCGCCCCCCCCCGTCAGTGCTCCTACAATGAGCAGTTCTTC

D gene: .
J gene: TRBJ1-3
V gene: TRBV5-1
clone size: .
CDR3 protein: CVSSLDAGRNTIYF
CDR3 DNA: TGCGTCAGCAGCTTGGACGCAGGGCGAAACACCATATATTTT

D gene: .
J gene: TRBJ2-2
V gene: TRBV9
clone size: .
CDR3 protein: CASSVESILSISPNTGELFF
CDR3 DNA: TGTGCCAGCAGCGTAGAGAGTATACTATCTATTTCCCCCAACACCGGGGAGCTGTTTTTT

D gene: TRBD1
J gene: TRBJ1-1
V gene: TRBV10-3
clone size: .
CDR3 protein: CAISKGQGVNTEAFF
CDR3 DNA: TGTGCCATCAGTAAGGGACAGGGAGTGAACACTGAAGCTTTCTTT

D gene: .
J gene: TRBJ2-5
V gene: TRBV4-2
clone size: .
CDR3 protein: CASSQDPRETQYF
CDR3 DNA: TGTGCCAGCAGCCAAGATCCGCGTGAGACCCAGTACTTC

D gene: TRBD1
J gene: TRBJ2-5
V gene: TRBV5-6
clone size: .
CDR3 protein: CASSLGGQGRETQYF
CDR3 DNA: TGTGCCAGCAGCTTGGGGGGACAGGGGCGTGAGACCCAGTACTTC

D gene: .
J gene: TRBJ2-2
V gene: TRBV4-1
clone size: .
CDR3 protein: CASSQDNPGIGELFF
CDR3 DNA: TGCGCCAGCAGCCAAGATAACCCAGGGATCGGGGAGCTGTTTTTT

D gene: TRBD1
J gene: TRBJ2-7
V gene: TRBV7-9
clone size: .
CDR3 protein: CASSIQGGTYEQYF
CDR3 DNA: TGTGCCAGCAGCATACAGGGGGGTACCTACGAGCAGTACTTC

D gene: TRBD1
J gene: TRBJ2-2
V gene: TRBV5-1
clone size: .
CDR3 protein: CASSLGQGVSGELFF
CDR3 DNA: TGCGCCAGCAGCCTCGGACAGGGAGTTTCCGGGGAGCTGTTTTTT

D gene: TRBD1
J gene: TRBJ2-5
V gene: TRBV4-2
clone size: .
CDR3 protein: CASSPRGFETQYF
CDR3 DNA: TGTGCCAGCAGCCCCAGGGGGTTTGAGACCCAGTACTTC

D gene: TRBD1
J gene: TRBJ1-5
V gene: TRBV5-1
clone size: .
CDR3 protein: CASSPGQGVYSNQPQHF
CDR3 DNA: TGCGCCAGCAGCCCGGGACAGGGGGTCTATAGCAATCAGCCCCAGCATTTT